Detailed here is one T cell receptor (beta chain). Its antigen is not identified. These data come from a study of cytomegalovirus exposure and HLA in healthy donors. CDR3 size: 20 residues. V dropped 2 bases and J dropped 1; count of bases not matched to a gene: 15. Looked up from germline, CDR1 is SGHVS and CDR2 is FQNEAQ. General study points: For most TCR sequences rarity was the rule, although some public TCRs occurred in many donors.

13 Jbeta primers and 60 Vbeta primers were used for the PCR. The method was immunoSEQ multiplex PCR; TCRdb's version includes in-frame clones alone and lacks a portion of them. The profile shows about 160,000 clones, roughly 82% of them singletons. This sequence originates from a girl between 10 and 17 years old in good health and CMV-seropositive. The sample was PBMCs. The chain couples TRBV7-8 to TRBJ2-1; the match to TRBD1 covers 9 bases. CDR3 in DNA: TGTGCCAGCAGCTTATATACCCCCCGGACAGGGGCCCTTTCCTACAATGAGCAGTTCTTC. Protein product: CASSLYTPRTGALSYNEQFF.